This T cell receptor (beta chain) was identified during a study of cytomegalovirus exposure and HLA in healthy donors. Findings and caveats of the study: An analysis that came later showed most CMV-associated TCR beta chains appearing HLA-restricted. When analyzed later, the rates of TCR association showed variation by HLA locus, with DRB1 the most and HLA-C the fewest.

On this clone: Its specificity is not known.

It was with 60 Vbeta and 13 Jbeta primers that the PCR ran. The data were produced by immunoSEQ multiplex PCR, yet TCRdb's version contains in-frame clones alone and is incomplete. The sample shows around 57,000 clones, around 92% of them seen only once. V was pared by 7 bases and J by 10 bases, with 17 bases between. CDR1 and CDR2 (germline): LNHDA, SQIVND (reference sequence). The CDR3 totals 14 residues. Sequenced sample: PBMCs. The chain has TRBV19 and TRBJ1-6; the D is unclear. The sequence derives from a man aged 30 to 45 in good health and CMV-seropositive. CDR3 bases: TGTGCCAGTAAACCCCCCCAGACGCGGTCACCCCTCCACTTT. Translation: CASKPPQTRSPLHF.